Shown below are 22 T cell receptor beta chains from a single sample sequenced in a study of T cells after yellow fever vaccination. TCRdb used MiXCR to reprocess the 5' RACE reads, holding one entry per CDR3 protein. The sample records 200,000 to 250,000 distinct CDR3 sequences, approximately 3.2% being singletons. Material: CD4+ T cells sorted from PBMCs, obtained 10 days after the yellow fever booster vaccination. The receptors derive from a young man who received the YFV17D yellow fever vaccine.

This clonotype occurred a few times. The chain couples TRBV20-1 to TRBJ2-3, with 8 positions matching TRBD2. V shed 5 bases and J 4 bases; nucleotides not matched to a gene: 11. Per germline, CDR1 DFQATT and CDR2 SNEGSKA (reference sequence). CDR3 size: 15 residues. CDR3 sequence (DNA): TGCAGTGCTCCCGCCGGGACTAGAGTTTCAGATACGCAGTATTTT. This sequence encodes CSAPAGTRVSDTQYF.

This clonotype was found many times. The chain combines TRBV19 with TRBJ1-1; D is possibly TRBD1 (6 bases). Germline V gene data show CDR1 as LNHDA and CDR2 as SQIVND (reference sequence). V gave up 5 bases and J gave up 3 bases, with 10 bases separating them. The CDR3 extends over 13 amino acids. CDR3: CASSADRDTEAFF. CDR3 sequence (DNA): TGTGCCAGTAGTGCGGACAGAGACACTGAAGCTTTCTTT.

The chain carries TRBV11-1 and TRBJ2-1; D call uncertain. The germline V gene has CDR1 SGHAT and CDR2 FQDESV (reference sequence). V lost 3 bases, J lost 0 bases, and 18 bases lay in between. This CDR3 is 18 amino acids long. The CDR3 here is CASSFSGGGASSYNEQFF. The CDR3 nucleotides read TGTGCCAGCAGCTTTTCAGGTGGTGGAGCCAGCTCCTACAATGAGCAGTTCTTC.

Many counts were recorded for this clonotype. The rearrangement joins TRBV20-1 to TRBJ2-1, with a weak D call TRBD2 (6 bases). There are 16 residues in the CDR3. Germline CDR1 reads DFQATT; CDR2 reads SNEGSKA (reference sequence). V lost 3 bases to trimming and J lost 0 bases, with 15 bases between them. CDR3 nucleotides: TGCAGTGCTAGGCTACCGACTAGGAGCTCCTACAATGAGCAGTTCTTC. This gives the protein CSARLPTRSSYNEQFF.

This clonotype came up many times. V and J are TRBV6-5 and TRBJ2-5; D unclear. CDR3 length: 10 residues. CDR1 is MNHEY and CDR2 is SVGAGI in the germline V gene. Trimming took 8 bases from V and 4 from J, leaving 5 bases between them. The CDR3 loop is CASGRETQYF. The CDR3 DNA follows: TGTGCCAGCGGCAGAGAGACCCAGTACTTC.

This clonotype was seen only a few times. The rearrangement uses TRBV29-1 and TRBJ1-1; no clear D. Trimming cost V 7 bases and J 0 bases, with 12 bases left between them. CDR1 SQVTM and CDR2 ANQGSEA come from the germline V gene. The CDR3 contains 13 residues. The CDR3 loop reads CSASHSMNTEAFF. The CDR3 nucleotides are TGCAGCGCATCACACTCAATGAACACTGAAGCTTTCTTT.

In its sample, this clonotype was seen a few times. The V and J genes are TRBV3-1 and TRBJ1-2, with a tentative D call TRBD1 (5 bases). CDR3 size: 12 residues. The V gene lost 5 bases and the J gene lost 3 bases, with 7 bases spanning the gap. Germline V gives CDR1 LGHDT, CDR2 YNNKEL (reference sequence). In DNA, the CDR3 is TGTGCCAGCAGCGGACACGACTATGGCTACACCTTC. Protein sequence: CASSGHDYGYTF.

This clonotype was seen repeatedly, ten times or more. The rearrangement joins TRBV3-1 to TRBJ1-1; 7 nucleotides agree with TRBD1. CDR3 length: 12 residues. Trimming removed 4 bases from V and 5 bases from J; junction bases left unmatched: 1. CDR1 and CDR2 from the germline V gene are LGHDT and YNNKEL (reference sequence). The CDR3 protein is CASSPRGTEAFF. Here the CDR3 DNA reads TGTGCCAGCAGCCCCAGGGGGACTGAAGCTTTCTTT.

The sample holds many counts of this clonotype. The genes are TRBV6-6 and TRBJ2-5, with 10 bases matching TRBD2. The CDR3 contains 18 residues. The V and J ends lost 5 bases and 5 bases, in that order; junction bases with no gene match: 17. CDR1 and CDR2 (germline): MNHNY, SVGAGI (reference sequence). This CDR3 is CASSPWVAGGQQVETQYF. In nucleotides, the CDR3 is TGTGCCAGCAGTCCCTGGGTAGCGGGGGGCCAACAGGTGGAGACCCAGTACTTC.

In its sample, this clonotype was seen a few times. The rearrangement joins TRBV20-1 to TRBJ1-5; TRBD1 might be the D (5 bases). The V end was cut by 6 bases, the J end by 0 bases, with 12 bases between. The CDR3 length is 14 residues. The germline gives CDR1 DFQATT, CDR2 SNEGSKA (reference sequence). The CDR3 DNA sequence: TGCAGTGCAGGGGACCGGCTTAGCAATCAGCCCCAGCATTTT. It encodes CSAGDRLSNQPQHF.

This clonotype was counted only a few times. The chain joins TRBV18 to TRBJ2-2, with D tentatively TRBD1 or TRBD2 (5 bases each). The CDR3 has 14 residues. V was clipped by 3 bases and J by 6 bases, with 11 bases between them. Germline CDR1 is KGHSH and CDR2 is LQKENI. In nucleotides, the CDR3 is TGTGCCAGCTCACCCGGGACCACCGCCGGGGAGCTGTTTTTT. Its protein product is CASSPGTTAGELFF.

This clonotype occurred many times. The chain combines TRBV20-1 with TRBJ2-3; 13 nucleotides agree with TRBD2. V shed 3 bases and J 6 bases; nucleotides not matched to a gene: 12. Germline V lookup: CDR1 DFQATT, CDR2 SNEGSKA (reference sequence). The CDR3 covers 17 residues. The CDR3 nucleotides read TGCAGTGCTAGGACTAGCGGGGGGCCTGGGATGTGGGATACGCAGTATTTT. Its translation: CSARTSGGPGMWDTQYF.

This clonotype was seen many times. The chain joins TRBV28 to TRBJ2-3; the D is unclear. With 6 bases removed from V and 8 bases from J, the gap between germline ends came to 18 bases. The CDR3 spans 14 residues. Germline lookup yields CDR1 MDHEN and CDR2 SYDVKM. For the CDR3, the DNA is TGTGCCAGCAGGGGTTACACTTCTTCGGGTACGCAGTATTTT. This gives the protein CASRGYTSSGTQYF.

The V gene is TRBV5-4, the J gene TRBJ1-5; no clear D. V lost 3 bases and J lost 3, with 4 bases in between. Per germline, CDR1 SGHNT and CDR2 YYREEE (reference sequence). The CDR3 runs 12 residues. In nucleotides, the CDR3 is TGTGCCAGCAGCTGGAACAATCAGCCCCAGCATTTT. It yields the protein CASSWNNQPQHF.

This clonotype showed up just a few times. The V gene is TRBV20-1, the J gene TRBJ2-2, with 13 bases identical to TRBD2. J lost 6 bases, V lost 6 bases, and 7 bases had no gene match. CDR1 is DFQATT, CDR2 SNEGSKA, per germline (reference sequence). This CDR3 is built from 15 residues. This CDR3 is CSAPLAGGPSGELFF. The CDR3 DNA reads TGCAGTGCCCCACTAGCGGGGGGGCCCTCCGGGGAGCTGTTTTTT.

Many counts were recorded for this clonotype. The V gene is TRBV4-1, the J gene TRBJ1-5; 11 bases fit TRBD1. V was pared by 11 bases and J by 6 bases, with 18 bases of the junction left unmatched. Germline CDR1 MGHRA, CDR2 YSYEKL. CDR3 length: 17 amino acids. CDR3 sequence reads: CARLGGPGQGVFQPQHF. CDR3 nucleotides: TGCGCCCGCCTAGGGGGCCCGGGACAGGGGGTATTTCAGCCCCAGCATTTT.

This clonotype has more than one count but fewer than ten. V and J are TRBV6-5 and TRBJ2-7; D not certain. Germline loops: CDR1 MNHEY, CDR2 SVGAGI. CDR3 size: 11 residues. CDR3 coding DNA: TGTGATCCCAGTAGCTCCTACGAGCAGTACGTC. Residues: CDPSSSYEQYV.

The chain employs TRBV3-1 and TRBJ2-7; D gene uncertain. V dropped 1 base and J dropped 8 bases, with 6 bases sitting between them. Germline assignment: CDR1 LGHDT and CDR2 YNNKEL (reference sequence). The CDR3 consists of 11 residues. DNA for the CDR3: TGTGCCAGCAGCCAAGGGTCAAAGCAGTACTTC. It encodes CASSQGSKQYF.

A few counts support this clonotype. The rearrangement uses TRBV6-5 and TRBJ1-2; weak D call: TRBD1 (6 bases). The CDR3 contains 16 residues. V was pared by 4 bases and J by 4 bases, with 19 bases between. From germline, CDR1 is MNHEY and CDR2 SVGAGI. CDR3 sequence: CASSFRRGGAGYGYTF. The CDR3 DNA sequence: TGTGCCAGCAGTTTCCGTCGTGGGGGGGCTGGCTATGGCTACACCTTC.

There are many counts of this clonotype. The V call is TRBV5-1, the J call TRBJ1-1; TRBD1 is a possible D gene (6 bases). V shed 3 bases and J shed 0 bases, with 18 bases lying between them. The CDR3 has 17 amino acids. Germline CDR1 reads SGHRS; CDR2 reads YFSETQ. The CDR3 here is CASSSLGGSWLNTEAFF. DNA for the CDR3: TGCGCCAGCAGCTCCCTAGGGGGGTCGTGGTTGAACACTGAAGCTTTCTTT.

This clonotype was seen repeatedly, ten times or more. The chain uses TRBV7-2 and TRBJ2-7, with 8 bases aligning to TRBD2. The germline gives CDR1 SGHTA, CDR2 FQGNSA. Trimming at V came to 6 bases and at J to 3 bases, leaving 7 bases not matched to a gene. This CDR3 is 14 amino acids long. The CDR3 sequence is CASSRGSGSYEQYV. The CDR3 bases are TGTGCCAGCAGTCGGGGAAGCGGGAGCTACGAGCAGTACGTC.

This clonotype was detected many times. The CDR3 protein is CASSYRAYNEQFF. Here the CDR3 DNA reads TGTGCCAGCAGTTACAGGGCCTACAATGAGCAGTTCTTC. This sequence joins TRBV6-2 or TRBV6-3 and TRBJ2-1, with D uncertain. The V gene lost 2 bases and the J gene lost 2 bases, with 4 bases spanning the gap. This CDR3 region has 13 residues. Germline lookup yields CDR1 MNHEY and CDR2 SVGEGT.